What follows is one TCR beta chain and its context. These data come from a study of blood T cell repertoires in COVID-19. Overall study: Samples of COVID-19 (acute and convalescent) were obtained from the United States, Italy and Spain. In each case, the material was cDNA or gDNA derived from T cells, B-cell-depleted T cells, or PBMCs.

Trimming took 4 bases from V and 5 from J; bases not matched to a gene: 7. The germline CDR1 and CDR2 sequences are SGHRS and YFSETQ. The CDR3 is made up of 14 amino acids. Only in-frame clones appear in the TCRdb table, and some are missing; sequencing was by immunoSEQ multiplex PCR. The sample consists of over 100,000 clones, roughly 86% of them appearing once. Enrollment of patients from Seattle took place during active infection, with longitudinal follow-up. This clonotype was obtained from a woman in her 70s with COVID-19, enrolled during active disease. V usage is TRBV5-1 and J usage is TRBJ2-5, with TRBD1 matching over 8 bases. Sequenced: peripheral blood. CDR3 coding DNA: TGCGCCAGCAGCCCAACAGGGGGTGGGGAGACCCAGTACTTC. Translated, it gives CASSPTGGGETQYF.